The sequence of this T cell receptor beta chain was determined in a study of control samples from healthy donors and cancer patients. In its sample, this clone was seen a few times. Sequenced by immunoSEQ multiplex PCR; TCRdb stores in-frame clones only, minus some. The sample gives under 150,000 clones, 93% of which show up once; approximately 2.5% is in the top ten. The TCR was taken from a man aged 25 to 45 in good health. The sample taken for sequencing was blood.

The DNA for the CDR3 is TGTGCCATCAGTGAGGGCGTCACAGATACGCAGTATTTT. It is translated as CAISEGVTDTQYF. The chain joins TRBV10-3 to TRBJ2-3; D not certain. Germline assignment: CDR1 ENHRY and CDR2 SYGVKD. V was clipped by 2 bases and J by 2 bases, with 5 bases between them. The CDR3 consists of 13 residues.